One sample yielded the 8 T cell receptor beta chains listed below, sequenced in a study of blood T cell repertoires in COVID-19. Some clones are missing from TCRdb's copy, which holds only in-frame ones; the method was immunoSEQ multiplex PCR. The sample contains some 170,000 clones, approximately 84% of which appear only once. What was sequenced was PBMCs or T cells enriched from blood (not recorded which). The receptors come from a human donor with acute COVID-19. The donor label of this sample is uncertain.

This chain joins TRBV5-1 and TRBJ2-7, with D possibly being TRBD1 (5 bases). Looked up from germline, CDR1 is SGHRS and CDR2 is YFSETQ. The length of the CDR3 is 13 residues. Deletions cut 5 bases from V and 6 bases from J, with 15 bases between. The CDR3 is CASRLLGVGEQYF. The DNA for the CDR3 is TGCGCCAGCAGGCTCCTAGGGGTGGGCGAGCAGTACTTC.

The CDR3 spells CASSSLGLAGDYEQYF. In DNA, the CDR3 is TGTGCCAGCAGCTCTCTCGGACTAGCGGGGGACTACGAGCAGTACTTC. The chain is built from TRBV11-2 and TRBJ2-7; 13 nucleotides match TRBD2. The CDR3 length is 16 residues. After removal of 4 bases from V and 3 bases from J, the junction contained 6 bases not matched to a gene. CDR1 is SGHAT and CDR2 is FQNNGV in the germline V gene. Filled out from reference TRBV11-2 and TRBJ2-7, the complete variable domain reads EAGVAQSPRYKIIEKRQSVAFWCNPISGHATLYWYQQILGQGPKLLIQFQNNGVVDDSQLPKDRFSAERLKGVDSTLKIQPAKLEDSAVYLCASSSLGLAGDYEQYFGPGTRLTVT.

This chain uses TRBV4-3 with TRBJ2-3; TRBD2 might be the D (6 bases). Looked up from germline, CDR1 is LGHNA and CDR2 is YSLEER. CDR3 length: 18 residues. The ends were cut back, 1 base at V and 0 bases at J, with 17 bases in the middle. CDR3: CASSQGDFLALSTDTQYF. Written as DNA, the CDR3 is TGCGCCAGCAGCCAAGGGGACTTCCTCGCTCTTAGCACAGATACGCAGTATTTT.

J is TRBJ2-7 and V is TRBV29-1, with 8 bases identical to TRBD1. Losses at the gene ends were 4 bases for V and 5 bases for J; bases not matched to a gene: 1. The germline gives CDR1 SQVTM, CDR2 ANQGSEA. The CDR3 length is 11 residues. This CDR3 reads CSVAGGDEQYF. Written as DNA, the CDR3 is TGCAGCGTTGCAGGGGGCGACGAGCAGTACTTC.

This clone occurred once. The gene calls are TRBV9 and TRBJ2-4; tentative D call: TRBD1 (6 bases). Trimming removed 0 bases at V and 9 bases at J, with 13 bases between. The CDR3 runs 14 residues. Germline CDR1 and CDR2: SGDLS and YYNGEE. This CDR3 reads CASSVVGGEGIQYF. In DNA form, the CDR3 reads TGTGCCAGCAGCGTAGTAGGGGGAGAGGGCATTCAGTACTTC.

The chain joins TRBV19 to TRBJ2-7; weak D call: TRBD1 (6 bases). The germline V and J ends were trimmed by 6 bases and 2 bases, with 20 bases remaining between them. CDR1 LNHDA and CDR2 SQIVND come from the germline V gene (reference sequence). The CDR3 length is 16 residues. CDR3 region: CASRHSIQGSTYEQYF. The CDR3 nucleotides read TGTGCCAGTAGGCACTCAATACAGGGCTCAACCTACGAGCAGTACTTC.

The rearrangement uses TRBV30 and TRBJ1-6; D ambiguous. The V end lost 2 bases, the J end lost 7 bases, and 9 bases lay between the germline ends. Germline V gives CDR1 GTSNPN, CDR2 SVGIG (reference sequence). The CDR3 sequence is 13 residues long. The CDR3 DNA sequence: TGTGCCTGGAGTCTGCGGGAGAATTCACCCCTCCACTTT. This translates into CAWSLRENSPLHF.

The chain combines TRBV19 with TRBJ2-1; 8 bases are a match to TRBD2. The J segment lost 2 bases and the V segment lost 10 bases, leaving 13 bases of the junction unmatched. The CDR3 length is 16 residues. Germline lookup yields CDR1 LNHDA and CDR2 SQIVND (reference sequence). The chain's CDR3 is CAISPSSGGAYNEQFF. CDR3 bases: TGTGCCATCTCCCCTAGCTCCGGGGGGGCCTACAATGAGCAGTTCTTC.